This T cell receptor (beta chain) stems from a study of CD8+ T cells in alopecia areata. This CDR3 contains 13 residues. The germline V and J ends were trimmed by 4 bases and 5 bases, with 11 bases remaining between them. Germline CDR1 SGHVS, CDR2 FNYEAQ. Treatment: oral pan-JAK inhibitor, 5-10 mg twice daily. Collection of lesional scalp punch biopsies and peripheral blood was performed in alopecia areata patients. cDNA prepared by RNA extraction and subsequent reverse transcription served as the template for sequencing. Sequencing was performed with immunoSEQ multiplex PCR; in TCRdb, only in-frame clones are kept and a portion is missing. Of 15,000 to 20,000 clones in the sample, just under 60% are singletons; the top ten hold 7% to 10%.

The input for sequencing was skin, taken at week 4, from a patient treated with tofacitinib. This chain connects TRBV7-6 to TRBJ1-1; D gene uncertain. This TCR derives from a human donor with alopecia areata. The CDR3 nucleotides are TGTGCCAGCAGCTCGTTAAGGGAGACTGAAGCTTTCTTT. This codes for CASSSLRETEAFF.